Listed below are T cell receptor beta chains from one sample, sequenced in a study of T-cell memory formation after mild COVID-19. TCRdb processed the 5' RACE reads anew with MiXCR; each CDR3 protein has one entry. In the table there are approximately 250,000 distinct CDR3 sequences, over 15% of which are singletons. The source material was PBMCs or a T cell subset sorted from them (not recorded which). The receptors stem from a man aged 18 to 29 who had mild COVID-19 (a few samples of this study predate the infection). Cell type and time point are not known. Both conserved end residues are part of each CDR3. The D gene is left open where the match is weak. Where a row states a size, it is once, few, many or the class of an expanded clone; other rows omit it.

V gene	D gene	J gene	clone size	CDR3 protein	CDR3 DNA
TRBV5-1	-	TRBJ2-6	few	CASSVGGSSGANVLTF	TGCGCCAGCAGCGTCGGGGGCAGCTCTGGGGCCAACGTCCTGACTTTC
TRBV23-1	TRBD1	TRBJ2-7	many	CASNRDRGPLSEQYF	TGCGCCAGCAACCGGGACAGGGGCCCCCTTAGCGAGCAGTACTTC
TRBV7-3	TRBD2	TRBJ2-5	few	CASSLQRGGGETQYF	TGTGCCAGCAGCCTTCAGCGGGGTGGGGGGGAGACCCAGTACTTC
TRBV12-3/TRBV12-4	-	TRBJ2-5	few	CASSWRALAEETQYF	TGTGCCAGCAGTTGGAGGGCACTAGCAGAAGAGACCCAGTACTTC
TRBV7-3	-	TRBJ2-3	many	CASSLSVSDTQYF	TGCGCCAGCAGCTTGAGTGTTTCCGATACGCAGTATTTT
TRBV10-3	TRBD2	TRBJ2-5	few	CAISGARQETQYF	TGTGCCATTAGCGGGGCACGCCAAGAGACCCAGTACTTC
TRBV5-1	-	TRBJ2-6	many	CASSLRDGANVLTF	TGCGCCAGCAGCTTACGGGATGGGGCCAACGTCCTGACTTTC
TRBV7-9	-	TRBJ1-6	few	CASSLASSPLHF	TGTGCCAGCAGCTTAGCATCTTCACCCCTCCACTTT
TRBV10-3	-	TRBJ1-3	few	CATAVVSSGNTIYF	TGTGCCACCGCTGTTGTCAGCTCTGGAAACACCATATATTTT
TRBV2	-	TRBJ2-7	many	CASRDPRFEQYF	TGTGCCAGCAGGGACCCCCGGTTCGAGCAGTACTTC
TRBV6-2/TRBV6-3	TRBD1	TRBJ2-5	few	CASRPTGDETQYF	TGTGCCAGCAGACCGACAGGGGATGAGACCCAGTACTTC
TRBV5-1	-	TRBJ2-2	many	CASSLAGTGELFF	TGCGCCAGCAGCTTGGCCGGGACCGGGGAGCTGTTTTTT
TRBV12-3/TRBV12-4	TRBD1	TRBJ1-6	-	CASSQTGLYNSPLHF	TGTGCCAGCAGTCAGACAGGGCTCTATAATTCACCCCTCCACTTT
TRBV7-6	-	TRBJ2-2	many	CASRDTLRGGELFF	TGTGCCAGCCGGGACACTCTCAGGGGCGGGGAGCTGTTTTTT
TRBV27	TRBD2	TRBJ2-1	few	CASTGLAGQPVEQFF	TGTGCCAGTACTGGACTAGCGGGGCAACCGGTTGAGCAGTTCTTC
TRBV15	-	TRBJ2-3	-	CATSRLVGTDTQYF	TGTGCCACCAGCAGGCTAGTGGGCACAGATACGCAGTATTTT
TRBV4-1	-	TRBJ2-2	-	CASSQVSGPTGELFF	TGCGCCAGCAGCCAAGTGAGCGGGCCTACCGGGGAGCTGTTTTTT
TRBV11-2	-	TRBJ2-5	few	CASSFGGTQETQYF	TGTGCCAGCAGCTTCGGGGGAACCCAAGAGACCCAGTACTTC
TRBV5-1	-	TRBJ2-3	-	CASSLGTITDTQYF	TGCGCCAGCAGCTTGGGCACGATCACAGATACGCAGTATTTT
TRBV6-5	-	TRBJ1-5	-	CASRGVRNQPQHF	TGTGCCAGCAGGGGCGTGAGGAATCAGCCCCAGCATTTT
TRBV9	-	TRBJ2-3	few	CASSAEPGPPDTQYF	TGTGCCAGCAGCGCCGAACCGGGACCCCCAGATACGCAGTATTTT
TRBV18	-	TRBJ1-1	-	CASSPSRTGNTEAFF	TGTGCCAGCTCACCGTCTCGGACTGGGAACACTGAAGCTTTCTTT
TRBV4-3	-	TRBJ1-2	-	CASSQGHGVFYGYTF	TGCGCCAGCAGCCAAGGTCATGGGGTTTTCTATGGCTACACCTTC
TRBV15	-	TRBJ2-1	-	CATSRDEIMLDNEQFF	TGTGCCACCAGCAGAGATGAAATTATGCTCGACAATGAGCAGTTCTTC
TRBV11-2	-	TRBJ2-1	many	CASSKEYNEQFF	TGTGCCAGCAGCAAAGAATACAATGAGCAGTTCTTC
TRBV4-1	TRBD1	TRBJ1-6	few	CASSPATRDRGNSPLHF	TGCGCCAGCAGCCCCGCCACCCGGGACAGGGGGAATTCACCCCTCCACTTT
TRBV23-1	-	TRBJ1-2	-	CASSSGAVYGYTF	TGCGCCAGCTCAAGCGGGGCGGTCTATGGCTACACCTTC
TRBV7-9	-	TRBJ2-7	-	CASTREGEQYF	TGTGCCAGCACCCGGGAAGGCGAGCAGTACTTC
TRBV18	-	TRBJ2-5	few	CASSTLGDLETQYF	TGTGCCAGCTCAACGCTCGGGGACTTAGAGACCCAGTACTTC
TRBV7-2	TRBD1	TRBJ2-1	-	CASSPRTGPWAEQFF	TGTGCCAGCAGCCCAAGGACAGGCCCGTGGGCTGAGCAGTTCTTC
TRBV29-1	-	TRBJ2-3	-	CSVGGPITAPDTQYF	TGCAGCGTTGGCGGCCCAATAACAGCCCCAGATACGCAGTATTTT
TRBV7-2	-	TRBJ1-3	-	CASSFGTHEGNTIYF	TGTGCCAGCAGCTTCGGGACACACGAGGGAAACACCATATATTTT
TRBV18	-	TRBJ2-7	-	CASSPYSSQGGGEQYF	TGTGCCAGCTCACCATATTCGTCCCAGGGTGGCGGCGAGCAGTACTTC
TRBV5-5	-	TRBJ1-4	few	CATHPSATNEKLFF	TGTGCCACCCATCCATCCGCAACTAATGAAAAACTGTTTTTT
TRBV27	-	TRBJ2-5	many	CASSVRREETQYF	TGTGCCAGCAGTGTAAGGCGGGAAGAGACCCAGTACTTC
TRBV12-3/TRBV12-4	-	TRBJ2-7	few	CASSFIDVAYEQYF	TGTGCCAGCAGTTTTATTGATGTAGCCTACGAGCAGTACTTC
TRBV11-3	-	TRBJ2-5	-	CASSTGAGETQYF	TGTGCCAGCAGCACCGGGGCTGGAGAGACCCAGTACTTC
TRBV10-3	-	TRBJ2-7	many	CAIKGSTSYEQYF	TGTGCCATCAAAGGCAGTACAAGCTACGAGCAGTACTTC
TRBV24-1	-	TRBJ2-4	-	CATSDSTQGDIQYF	TGTGCCACCAGTGATTCCACACAGGGCGACATTCAGTACTTC
TRBV4-1	-	TRBJ2-4	-	CASSQEGRAKNIQYF	TGCGCCAGCAGCCAAGAGGGCCGGGCCAAAAACATTCAGTACTTC
TRBV6-4	-	TRBJ1-1	-	CASSVFPGRTEAFF	TGTGCCAGCAGTGTATTCCCGGGGAGGACTGAAGCTTTCTTT
TRBV5-1	TRBD1	TRBJ2-5	-	CASSLGSTGEETQYF	TGCGCCAGCAGCCTGGGGTCGACAGGGGAGGAGACCCAGTACTTC
TRBV6-6	-	TRBJ2-7	-	CASSSRQTTYEQYF	TGTGCCAGCAGTTCTCGACAGACCACCTACGAGCAGTACTTC
TRBV30	TRBD1	TRBJ1-6	few	CAWRGDRTYNSPLHF	TGTGCCTGGAGGGGGGACAGGACCTATAATTCACCCCTCCACTTT
TRBV2	TRBD1	TRBJ2-1	few	CASSPRPGTEKSNEQFF	TGTGCCAGCAGTCCACGACCCGGGACAGAAAAAAGCAATGAGCAGTTCTTC
TRBV27	-	TRBJ1-4	few	CASSWRHAEKLFF	TGTGCCAGCAGTTGGCGACACGCTGAAAAACTGTTTTTT
TRBV7-8	-	TRBJ2-3	-	CASSLGATSTDTQYF	TGTGCCAGCAGCTTAGGAGCCACAAGCACAGATACGCAGTATTTT
TRBV4-1	-	TRBJ1-1	few	CASSQNRDTEAFF	TGCGCCAGCAGCCAAAACAGAGATACTGAAGCTTTCTTT
TRBV12-3/TRBV12-4	-	TRBJ1-2	-	CASNPRQERSGYTF	TGTGCCAGCAACCCGCGGCAGGAGAGGTCTGGCTACACCTTC